The sequence of this T cell receptor (beta chain) was determined in a study of blood T cell repertoires in COVID-19. In the study overall: Samples representing acute and convalescent COVID-19 were sourced from the United States, Italy and Spain. T cells, B-cell-depleted T cells, or PBMCs supplied cDNA or gDNA.

Per the original methods: Amplification of reference gene primers was used by the study to estimate nucleated cell counts. Data came from immunoSEQ multiplex PCR; TCRdb stores just in-frame clones and leaves some out. V, J and clone size were drawn from that table, and D and trimming were deduced from the DNA. The sample has around 150,000 clones, about 86% seen once. The junction had 8 bases not matched to a gene; V was cut back by 4 bases and J by 6 bases. Germline CDR1 reads SEHNR; CDR2 reads FQNEAQ (reference sequence). This CDR3 comprises 15 residues. The sample consisted of peripheral blood. This TCR derives from a man between 70 and 80 years old with acute or convalescent COVID-19. The chain combines TRBV7-9 with TRBJ1-2, with 10 bases aligning to TRBD1. The CDR3 DNA reads TGTGCCAGCAGCTCGCCGCTCGGGACAGGGGATGGCTACACCTTC. It yields the protein CASSSPLGTGDGYTF.